Presented here are 22 T cell receptor beta chains from one specimen sequenced in a study of T-cell reconstitution after alpha-beta-depleted transplantation in children. Preparing the TCRbeta library involved the use of unique molecular identifiers. TCRdb itself ran the PCR reads through MiXCR, one entry per CDR3 protein. The sample has about 500,000 distinct CDR3 sequences, 32% seen once; the top ten hold around 2.4%. The input for sequencing was PBMCs from the stem cell graft donor, taken from the stem cell graft. These receptors all come from a human donor who donated a stem cell graft to a child with aplastic anemia.

The rearrangement uses TRBV4-3 and TRBJ1-3, with 7 bases aligning to TRBD1. This CDR3 contains 16 residues. After removal of 0 bases from V and 6 bases from J, the junction contained 8 bases not matched to a gene. CDR1 LGHNA and CDR2 YSLEER come from the germline V gene. For the CDR3, the DNA is TGCGCCAGCAGCCAAGATAGTTCGGGACAGCCAAACACCATATATTTT. Translation gives CASSQDSSGQPNTIYF.

This clonotype has a handful of counts. The genes are TRBV20-1 and TRBJ2-5; D gene unclear. Germline loops: CDR1 DFQATT, CDR2 SNEGSKA (reference sequence). V was trimmed by 0 bases and J by 3 bases, leaving 8 bases between them. This CDR3 is 13 amino acids long. DNA of the CDR3: TGCAGTGCTAGAGAGTTCGGTAAAGAGACCCAGTACTTC. This codes for CSAREFGKETQYF.

This sequence joins TRBV5-4 and TRBJ2-5, with unresolved D. Germline V lookup: CDR1 SGHNT, CDR2 YYREEE (reference sequence). This CDR3 spans 21 amino acids. Trimming took 2 bases from V and 2 from J, leaving 31 bases between them. This CDR3 reads CASSFGFYGPSSTRRQETQYF. The DNA of the CDR3 is TGTGCCAGCAGCTTCGGATTTTACGGGCCCTCGTCGACCCGGCGGCAAGAGACCCAGTACTTC. The full variable domain, completed using reference TRBV5-4 and TRBJ2-5, is ETGVTQSPTHLIKTRGQQVTLRCSSQSGHNTVSWYQQALGQGPQFIFQYYREEENGRGNFPPRFSGLQFPNYSSELNVNALELDDSALYLCASSFGFYGPSSTRRQETQYFGPGTRLLVL.

In DNA form, the CDR3 reads TGCAGTGCTACCGGACTAGCGGTGAACACCGGGGAGCTGTTTTTT. It codes for CSATGLAVNTGELFF. The V call is TRBV20-1, the J call TRBJ2-2; 10 bases match TRBD2. The length of the CDR3 is 15 residues. Germline loops: CDR1 DFQATT, CDR2 SNEGSKA (reference sequence). V gave up 4 bases and J gave up 1 base; unmatched junction bases: 3.

This rearrangement joins TRBV5-6 to TRBJ2-1; 11 positions match TRBD2. The CDR3 contains 17 residues. V was clipped by 3 bases and J by 10 bases; unmatched bases: 15. Germline CDR1 is SGHDT and CDR2 is YYEEEE. As DNA, the CDR3 is TGTGCCAGCAGCTCAATTGGACTAGCGGGTCGCTCAGGCGAGCAGTTCTTC. It translates to CASSSIGLAGRSGEQFF.

There are a few counts of this clonotype. The chain couples TRBV30 to TRBJ2-3; D is unresolved. Trimming pared 2 bases from V and 4 bases from J, leaving 7 bases between. Per germline, CDR1 GTSNPN and CDR2 SVGIG (reference sequence). This CDR3 has 12 residues. This CDR3 is CAWSLQADTQYF. CDR3 DNA sequence: TGTGCCTGGAGTCTTCAGGCAGATACGCAGTATTTT.

This clonotype has only a few counts. The chain uses TRBV7-3 and TRBJ1-5; 12 bases agree with TRBD1. The V gene end was trimmed by 3 bases and the J gene end by 0 bases; junction bases not matched to a gene: 9. The CDR3 is 19 residues long. CDR1 is SGHTA and CDR2 is FQGTGA in the germline V gene. As DNA, the CDR3 is TGTGCCAGCAGCTTGGCCGGGGACAGGGGGCTTTATAGCAATCAGCCCCAGCATTTT. It is translated as CASSLAGDRGLYSNQPQHF.

V usage is TRBV7-2 and J usage is TRBJ2-7; TRBD2 matches at 13 bases. This CDR3 has 16 amino acids. J lost 9 bases, V lost 1 base, and 9 bases had no gene match. The germline V gene encodes CDR1 SGHTA and CDR2 FQGNSA. For the CDR3, the DNA is TGTGCCAGCAGCTTAGAAGCGGGACTAGCGGGATTCGGGCAGTACGTC. It specifies CASSLEAGLAGFGQYV.

This clonotype was seen more than once but under ten times. The rearrangement joins TRBV4-1 to TRBJ2-7; 8 positions match TRBD1. Germline V gene sequence: CDR1 MGHRA, CDR2 YSYEKL. With V trimmed by 3 bases and J by 4 bases, 5 bases remained unmatched. The CDR3 covers 14 residues. The CDR3 loop reads CASSQPGQDYEQYF. The CDR3 coding sequence is TGCGCCAGCAGCCAGCCGGGACAGGATTACGAGCAGTACTTC.

J is TRBJ1-2 and V is TRBV5-4; D not resolved. The CDR3 is 13 residues long. From germline, CDR1 is SGHNT and CDR2 YYREEE (reference sequence). V was clipped by 2 bases and J by 3 bases, with 8 bases between them. The CDR3 DNA reads TGTGCCAGCAGCTTATGGGATGACTATGGCTACACCTTC. It codes for CASSLWDDYGYTF.

This clonotype appeared a few times. This sequence joins TRBV12-3 or TRBV12-4 and TRBJ1-6, with 7 bases identical to TRBD1. Trimming at V came to 5 bases and at J to 4 bases, leaving 5 bases not matched to a gene. The CDR3 loop spans 15 amino acids. The CDR3 region has the DNA TGTGCCAGCAGTCCCGGGACAGAGTATAATTCACCCCTCCACTTT. Translated: CASSPGTEYNSPLHF.

V is TRBV18 and J is TRBJ2-7; perhaps TRBD1 as D (7 bases). Germline V gene lookup returns CDR1 KGHSH and CDR2 LQKENI. The CDR3 is 17 amino acids. The germline V and J ends were trimmed by 2 bases and 6 bases, with 23 bases remaining between them. CDR3 sequence reads: CASSPANEGNRGGEQYF. The DNA of the CDR3 is TGTGCCAGCTCACCAGCTAATGAGGGGAACAGGGGAGGCGAGCAGTACTTC.

This clonotype was seen a few times. The V gene is TRBV4-3, the J gene TRBJ1-2, with 9 nucleotides matching TRBD1. This CDR3 is built from 15 residues. V was clipped by 0 bases and J by 8 bases; unmatched bases: 7. Germline CDR1 reads LGHNA; CDR2 reads YSLEER. The CDR3 loop is CASSQDWGQGRGYTF. DNA for the CDR3: TGCGCCAGCAGCCAAGATTGGGGACAGGGAAGAGGCTACACCTTC.

The CDR3 spells CASSEPQGNEQYV. The CDR3 nucleotides are TGTGCCAGCAGTGAACCACAGGGTAACGAGCAGTACGTC. The chain employs TRBV6-1 and TRBJ2-7, with D maybe TRBD1 (6 bases). V lost 2 bases and J 5 bases, leaving 10 bases between the germline ends. Germline V CDR1 and CDR2: MNHNS, SASEGT. The CDR3 loop spans 13 amino acids.

V usage is TRBV7-2 and J usage is TRBJ2-3; TRBD2 agrees at 9 bases. The V and J ends lost 3 bases and 6 bases, in that order; junction bases with no gene match: 7. CDR1 and CDR2 from the germline V gene are SGHTA and FQGNSA. The CDR3 runs 15 residues. CDR3 sequence reads: CASSFSGSWMDTQYF. The CDR3 DNA reads as TGTGCCAGCAGCTTTAGCGGGAGTTGGATGGATACGCAGTATTTT.

This rearrangement joins TRBV7-9 to TRBJ2-6, with TRBD1 matching over 8 bases. The length of the CDR3 is 16 residues. The V and J ends lost 5 bases and 1 base, in that order; junction bases with no gene match: 4. Germline lookup yields CDR1 SEHNR and CDR2 FQNEAQ (reference sequence). The CDR3 region is CASSGTGFSGANVLTF. CDR3 sequence (DNA): TGTGCCAGCAGCGGGACAGGATTTTCTGGGGCCAACGTCCTGACTTTC.

The chain has TRBV20-1 and TRBJ2-3, with D unclear. The V end was cut by 2 bases, the J end by 2 bases, with 23 bases between. Germline lookup yields CDR1 DFQATT and CDR2 SNEGSKA (reference sequence). This CDR3 contains 18 residues. The CDR3 bases are TGCAGTGCTAGATCATCATTGCTTCGTGACGATCTCACAGATACGCAGTATTTT. This gives the protein CSARSSLLRDDLTDTQYF.

The CDR3 bases are TGTGCCAGCAGCCAAGATCTCACAGGGAGCACCGGGGAGCTGTTTTTT. It codes for CASSQDLTGSTGELFF. The rearrangement links TRBV14 to TRBJ2-2; maybe TRBD1 (6 bases). The V and J ends lost 0 bases and 4 bases respectively, with 12 bases between them. The CDR3 is 16 residues long. Per germline, CDR1 SGHDN and CDR2 FVKESK.

This clonotype was detected once. The rearrangement uses TRBV7-6 and TRBJ2-7, with D uncertain. The CDR3 covers 14 residues. Trimming shortened V by 7 bases and J by 2 bases, and 15 bases separated the two germline ends. Per germline, CDR1 SGHVS and CDR2 FNYEAQ. CDR3 DNA sequence: TGTGCCAGCACCCTAGTAGGCGGAACCTACGAGCAGTACTTC. Translated: CASTLVGGTYEQYF.

The sample holds a few counts of this clonotype. The V gene is TRBV29-1, the J gene TRBJ2-7, with D perhaps matching TRBD2 (5 bases). The CDR3 covers 16 residues. Germline assignment: CDR1 SQVTM and CDR2 ANQGSEA. V was clipped by 4 bases and J by 2 bases, with 21 bases between them. The CDR3 bases are TGCAGCGTTGCGGTAGGAAGGCTAGCCGACACCTACGAGCAGTACTTC. Translation: CSVAVGRLADTYEQYF.

The V and J genes are TRBV6-5 and TRBJ2-7, with D possibly being TRBD2 (6 bases). The CDR3 covers 15 residues. Germline values: CDR1 MNHEY, CDR2 SVGAGI. V lost 0 bases and J lost 2, with 11 bases in between. CDR3 sequence: CASSYSRGGTYEQYF. DNA for the CDR3: TGTGCCAGCAGTTACTCGAGGGGCGGGACCTACGAGCAGTACTTC.

This chain links TRBV7-2 with TRBJ1-3, with unresolved D. V gave up 4 bases and J gave up 0 bases, with 10 bases separating them. From germline, CDR1 is SGHTA and CDR2 FQGNSA. The CDR3 loop spans 15 amino acids. This chain's CDR3 is CASSSPLISGNTIYF. Written as DNA, the CDR3 is TGTGCCAGCAGCTCTCCATTGATCTCTGGAAACACCATATATTTT. Supplemented by reference TRBV7-2 and TRBJ1-3, the full variable domain reads GAGVSQSPSNKVTEKGKDVELRCDPISGHTALYWYRQSLGQGLEFLIYFQGNSAPDKSGLPSDRFSAERTGGSVSTLTIQRTQQEDSAVYLCASSSPLISGNTIYFGEGSWLTVV.